These 26 T cell receptor beta chains came from one sample sequenced in a study of cytomegalovirus exposure and HLA in healthy donors. PCR primers comprised 60 Vbeta and 13 Jbeta primers. Some clones are missing from TCRdb's copy, which holds only in-frame ones; the method was immunoSEQ multiplex PCR. The table includes approximately 110,000 clones, 82% detected once. The sequenced material came from PBMCs. The receptors were sampled from a woman in her late teens or twenties in good health and CMV-seronegative.

This clone was found a few times. V gene TRBV28 combines with J gene TRBJ2-7, with TRBD1 matching over 7 bases. The ends lost 7 bases at V and 9 bases at J; junction bases unmatched: 15. The CDR3 length is 14 residues. Germline V gene sequence: CDR1 MDHEN, CDR2 SYDVKM. The CDR3 DNA sequence: TGTGCCAGCAAGGGGGCAGGCGTGCCGTGGGGGCAGTACTTC. This sequence encodes CASKGAGVPWGQYF.

The genes are TRBV4-1 and TRBJ1-2, with D hard to call. The CDR3 sequence is 16 residues long. Trimming left V 2 bases short and J 1 base short, with 14 bases between. Germline CDR1 reads MGHRA; CDR2 reads YSYEKL. In nucleotides, the CDR3 is TGCGCCAGCAGCCAACCGACCTTACAGATTAACTATGGCTACACCTTC. Translated: CASSQPTLQINYGYTF.

The DNA of the CDR3 is TGCAGCGTTGGGGCGGGAGGACCCCGGGACGAGCAGTACTTC. Encoded protein: CSVGAGGPRDEQYF. This rearrangement joins TRBV29-1 to TRBJ2-7, with 8 positions matching TRBD2. CDR3 length: 14 amino acids. V trimming: 4 bases; J trimming: 5 bases; junction bases outside the gene matches: 10. Germline V lookup: CDR1 SQVTM, CDR2 ANQGSEA.

The chain joins TRBV28 to TRBJ2-7; TRBD2 aligns across 7 bases. The germline V gene encodes CDR1 MDHEN and CDR2 SYDVKM. The J segment lost 6 bases and the V segment lost 6 bases, leaving 11 bases of the junction unmatched. CDR3 size: 14 residues. The CDR3 DNA reads TGTGCCAGCAGCGCTCTGAGGGACTATTCCGAGCAGTACGTC. Protein product: CASSALRDYSEQYV.

The CDR3: CASRPGQGHSTYF. The CDR3 DNA reads TGTGCCAGTAGACCGGGACAGGGCCACTCGACGTACTTC. The chain couples TRBV6-1 to TRBJ2-7; 9 positions match TRBD1. Germline CDR1 and CDR2: MNHNS and SASEGT. The junction had 15 bases not matched to a gene; V was cut back by 9 bases and J by 12 bases. The CDR3 has 13 amino acids.

This chain uses TRBV2 with TRBJ2-3, with D perhaps matching TRBD2 (6 bases). The CDR3 extends over 15 amino acids. Deletions cut 4 bases from V and 1 base from J, with 12 bases between. The germline CDR1 and CDR2 sequences are SNHLY and FYNNEI. CDR3 bases: TGTGCCAGCAGTGGGAGGGCAGGACGCACAGATACGCAGTATTTT. Protein sequence: CASSGRAGRTDTQYF.

The chain couples TRBV18 to TRBJ1-5, with D perhaps TRBD1 (5 bases). CDR3 length: 14 residues. V dropped 4 bases and J dropped 5 bases, with 12 bases sitting between them. The germline gives CDR1 KGHSH, CDR2 LQKENI. CDR3 in DNA: TGTGCCAGCTCACTCCAGGGTAACCATCAGCCCCAGCATTTT. Encoded protein: CASSLQGNHQPQHF.

This chain uses TRBV6-6 with TRBJ1-1; D remains ambiguous. The germline V and J ends were trimmed by 4 bases and 1 base, with 13 bases remaining between them. The CDR3 covers 15 residues. CDR1 is MNHNY, CDR2 SVGAGI, per germline (reference sequence). The CDR3 DNA reads TGTGCCAGCAGTTTCCCGGGAGTCACGAACACTGAAGCTTTCTTT. Translation: CASSFPGVTNTEAFF.

This clone was seen a single time. This chain connects TRBV2 to TRBJ1-1; 9 bases match TRBD1. Germline assignment: CDR1 SNHLY and CDR2 FYNNEI. The CDR3 is 15 residues long. Trimming took 7 bases from V and 5 from J; bases not matched to a gene: 11. The CDR3 here is CASNFGQGRGTEAFF. The CDR3 coding sequence is TGTGCCAGCAACTTCGGACAGGGGAGAGGAACTGAAGCTTTCTTT.

The V call is TRBV28, the J call TRBJ1-2; TRBD1 might be the D (6 bases). Germline assignment: CDR1 MDHEN and CDR2 SYDVKM. Trimming took 7 bases from V and 5 from J, leaving 14 bases between them. CDR3 length: 13 amino acids. The CDR3 DNA reads TGTGCCAGCACGGGGGGGCCCTTGTATGGCTACACCTTC. It encodes CASTGGPLYGYTF.

The V gene is TRBV7-8, the J gene TRBJ2-6, with D hard to call. Per the germline V gene, CDR1 is SGHVS and CDR2 is FQNEAQ. The CDR3 has 13 amino acids. The V gene lost 7 bases and the J gene lost 1 base, with 5 bases spanning the gap. CDR3 amino acids: CASTMSGANVLTF. The CDR3 DNA follows: TGTGCCAGCACCATGTCTGGGGCCAACGTCCTGACTTTC.

V usage is TRBV27 and J usage is TRBJ1-1, with TRBD1 as a possible D gene (5 bases). This CDR3 spans 12 amino acids. The ends were cut back, 1 base at V and 7 bases at J, with 7 bases in the middle. Germline V gene lookup returns CDR1 MNHEY and CDR2 SMNVEV (reference sequence). CDR3 sequence (DNA): TGTGCCAGCAGTTTATTAGGGGATGAAGCTTTCTTT. Amino acid sequence: CASSLLGDEAFF.

The chain couples TRBV5-1 to TRBJ2-1, with 10 bases fitting TRBD1. Germline loops: CDR1 SGHRS, CDR2 YFSETQ. V lost 1 base and J lost 9; bases outside the gene matches: 7. CDR3 length: 15 residues. The CDR3 region has the DNA TGCGCCAGCAGCTTGCTGGACAGGGGGATCAGTGAGCAGTTCTTC. This translates into CASSLLDRGISEQFF.

This clone has more than one count but fewer than ten. This sequence joins TRBV15 and TRBJ1-1; unclear D gene. Germline CDR1 reads LNHNV; CDR2 reads YYDKDF (reference sequence). The V and J ends lost 3 bases and 8 bases respectively, with 19 bases between them. The CDR3 spans 15 residues. This CDR3 is CATSRGLGRVWEAFF. As DNA, the CDR3 is TGTGCCACCAGCAGGGGTTTGGGGAGGGTTTGGGAAGCTTTCTTT. Full variable domain (outside the CDR3, taken from reference TRBV15 and TRBJ1-1): DAMVIQNPRYQVTQFGKPVTLSCSQTLNHNVMYWYQQKSSQAPKLLFHYYDKDFNNEADTPDNFQSRRPNTSFCFLDIRSPGLGDTAMYLCATSRGLGRVWEAFFGQGTRLTVV.

The rearrangement joins TRBV11-2 to TRBJ2-7; 10 positions agree with TRBD1. Germline values: CDR1 SGHAT, CDR2 FQNNGV. Germline trimming cut 3 bases from V and 5 bases from J; bases unmatched to any gene: 4. The CDR3 extends over 14 amino acids. The CDR3 bases are TGTGCCAGCAGCTTCACCGGGACAGGGGACGAGCAGTACGTC. Its translation is CASSFTGTGDEQYV.

The rearrangement joins TRBV28 to TRBJ2-5, with a possible D match to TRBD1 (6 bases). Between the trimmed V and J ends, which lost 5 bases and 1 base, there was a span of 17 bases. CDR1 and CDR2 (germline): MDHEN, SYDVKM. The CDR3 is made up of 16 amino acids. This CDR3 reads CASSPRTANLQETQYF. The CDR3 coding sequence is TGTGCCAGCAGTCCGCGGACAGCCAACCTCCAAGAGACCCAGTACTTC.

This clone occurred a few times. The V call is TRBV11-3, the J call TRBJ1-3; D remains ambiguous. The V end lost 1 base, the J end lost 3 bases, and 7 bases lay between the germline ends. This CDR3 is 14 amino acids long. Germline V gives CDR1 SGHNT, CDR2 YENEEA. CDR3 DNA: TGTGCCAGCAGCTTAGCGCGAAGTGGAAACACCATATATTTT. It codes for CASSLARSGNTIYF.

V and J are TRBV25-1 and TRBJ1-1; D gene uncertain. Germline loops: CDR1 MGHDK, CDR2 SYGVNS. This CDR3 spans 15 amino acids. Trimming shortened V by 3 bases and J by 2 bases, and 13 bases separated the two germline ends. CDR3 DNA sequence: TGTGCCAGCAGTGAGCCCGACTTAACCAACACTGAAGCTTTCTTT. Its protein is CASSEPDLTNTEAFF.

CDR3 residues: CASSVSGLPLNTEAFF. The CDR3 DNA follows: TGTGCCAGCAGCGTGTCAGGACTGCCGCTCAACACTGAAGCTTTCTTT. The V gene is TRBV9, the J gene TRBJ1-1; D is undetermined. V lost 2 bases to trimming and J lost 2 bases, with 16 bases between them. CDR1 SGDLS and CDR2 YYNGEE come from the germline V gene. The CDR3 sequence is 16 residues long.

The V and J genes are TRBV27 and TRBJ1-5; 12 nucleotides agree with TRBD1. Unmatched junction bases numbered 4, after V lost 0 bases and J lost 4 bases. Germline V CDR1 and CDR2: MNHEY, SMNVEV (reference sequence). The CDR3 extends over 17 amino acids. The CDR3 loop reads CASSLSGTGGLNQPQHF. The CDR3 DNA reads as TGTGCCAGCAGTTTATCTGGGACAGGGGGCTTGAATCAGCCCCAGCATTTT.

The chain is built from TRBV6-1 and TRBJ1-2; D is unclear. Trimming cost V 6 bases and J 7 bases, with 12 bases left between them. CDR1 and CDR2 from the germline V gene are MNHNS and SASEGT. CDR3 length equals 12 residues. DNA for the CDR3: TGTGCCAGCAGCGCCCGGGGAGGTGGCTACACCTTC. Its protein is CASSARGGGYTF.

The chain combines TRBV7-2 with TRBJ1-4; D remains unclear. In germline, CDR1 is SGHTA, CDR2 FQGNSA. CDR3 length equals 13 residues. V lost 4 bases and J 5 bases, leaving 8 bases between the germline ends. CDR3 nucleotides: TGTGCCAGCAGCTCGCGGAGGAATGAAAAACTGTTTTTT. It yields the protein CASSSRRNEKLFF.

The V call is TRBV19, the J call TRBJ2-5, with 7 positions matching TRBD1. The CDR3 is made up of 13 amino acids. Germline V lookup: CDR1 LNHDA, CDR2 SQIVND (reference sequence). The ends lost 5 bases at V and 3 bases at J; junction bases unmatched: 3. The DNA for the CDR3 is TGTGCCAGTAGTTCCGACAGGGAAGAGACCCAGTACTTC. This encodes CASSSDREETQYF.

The chain employs TRBV7-9 and TRBJ1-4; TRBD1 is a possible D gene (5 bases). Trimming left V 2 bases short and J 3 bases short, with 10 bases between. This CDR3 is 15 amino acids long. Germline CDR1 and CDR2: SEHNR and FQNEAQ (reference sequence). The DNA of the CDR3 is TGTGCCAGCAGCTTAATCGGGGGTTCTAATGAAAAACTGTTTTTT. Translated, it gives CASSLIGGSNEKLFF.

V and J are TRBV7-2 and TRBJ2-3; possibly TRBD2 for D (6 bases). The CDR3 sequence is 14 residues long. V was trimmed by 3 bases and J by 4 bases, leaving 11 bases between them. Germline CDR1 reads SGHTA; CDR2 reads FQGNSA. The CDR3 sequence is CASSFTSRSDTQYF. For the CDR3, the DNA is TGTGCCAGCAGCTTTACTAGCAGGTCAGATACGCAGTATTTT.

The gene calls are TRBV6-1 and TRBJ2-7, with D possibly being TRBD2 (6 bases). The V and J ends lost 5 bases and 5 bases respectively, with 19 bases between them. The CDR3 runs to 15 residues. Germline V gene data show CDR1 as MNHNS and CDR2 as SASEGT. The CDR3 DNA sequence: TGTGCCAGCAGTCCCCCGACTAGTACGTTAGACGAGCAGTACTTC. Residues: CASSPPTSTLDEQYF.